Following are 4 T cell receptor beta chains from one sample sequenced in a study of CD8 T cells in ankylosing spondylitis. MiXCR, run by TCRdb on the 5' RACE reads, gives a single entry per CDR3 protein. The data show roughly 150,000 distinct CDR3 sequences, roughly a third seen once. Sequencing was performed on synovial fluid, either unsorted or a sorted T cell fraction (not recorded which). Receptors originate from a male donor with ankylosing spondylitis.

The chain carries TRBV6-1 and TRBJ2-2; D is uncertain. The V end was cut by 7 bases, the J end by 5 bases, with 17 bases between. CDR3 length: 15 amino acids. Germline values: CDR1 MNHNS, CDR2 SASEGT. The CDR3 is CASTKRQPLTGELFF. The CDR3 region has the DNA TGTGCCAGCACCAAGAGGCAGCCTCTGACCGGGGAGCTGTTTTTT.

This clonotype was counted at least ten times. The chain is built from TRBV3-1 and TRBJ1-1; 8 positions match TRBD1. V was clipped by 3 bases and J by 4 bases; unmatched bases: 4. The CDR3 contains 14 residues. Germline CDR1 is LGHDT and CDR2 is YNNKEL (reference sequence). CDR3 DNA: TGTGCCAGCAGCCAGCAGGGGGCTGGCACTGAAGCTTTCTTT. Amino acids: CASSQQGAGTEAFF.

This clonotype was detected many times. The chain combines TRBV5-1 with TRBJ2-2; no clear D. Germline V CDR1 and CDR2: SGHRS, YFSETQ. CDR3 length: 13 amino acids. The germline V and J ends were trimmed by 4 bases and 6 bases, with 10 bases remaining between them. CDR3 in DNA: TGCGCCAGCAGCCGGAACATACCCGGGGAGCTGTTTTTT. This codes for CASSRNIPGELFF.

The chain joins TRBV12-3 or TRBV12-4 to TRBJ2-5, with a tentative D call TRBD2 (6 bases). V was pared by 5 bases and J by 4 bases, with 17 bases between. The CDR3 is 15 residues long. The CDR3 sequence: CASSVTGGERETQYF. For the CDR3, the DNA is TGTGCCAGCAGTGTGACTGGCGGGGAAAGAGAGACCCAGTACTTC.